This entry lists 3 T cell receptor beta chains sequenced from one sample in a study of shared clonotypes between healthy human individuals. Generated by immunoSEQ multiplex PCR, the TCRdb table keeps only in-frame clones and is missing some. The data contain about 1.5 million clones, about 98% of them singletons. Material for sequencing was naive CD4+ T cells sorted from blood. Subset here: CD45RA+ positively selected. Receptor source: a man aged 25 to 45 in good health.

The V and J genes are TRBV4-1 and TRBJ2-7, with TRBD2 matching over 10 bases. Germline CDR1 is MGHRA and CDR2 is YSYEKL. The CDR3 has 15 amino acids. With V trimmed by 4 bases and J by 3 bases, 6 bases remained unmatched. The CDR3 here is CASSPYPSGSYEQYF. The CDR3 DNA reads TGCGCCAGCAGCCCATACCCTAGCGGGAGCTACGAGCAGTACTTC.

The V and J genes are TRBV10-3 and TRBJ2-2; 7 bases are shared with TRBD2. The J segment lost 2 bases and the V segment lost 7 bases, leaving 7 bases of the junction unmatched. The CDR3 length is 15 residues. Germline V gene data show CDR1 as ENHRY and CDR2 as SYGVKD. The CDR3 nucleotides read TGTGCCATCAAGGGTTCGACTAGCAACACCGGGGAGCTGTTTTTT. Amino acids: CAIKGSTSNTGELFF.

This sequence joins TRBV15 and TRBJ2-3; tentative D call: TRBD2 (6 bases). The CDR3 sequence is 15 residues long. Looked up from germline, CDR1 is LNHNV and CDR2 is YYDKDF (reference sequence). V was cut by 4 bases and J by 8 bases, with 19 bases left in between. Written as DNA, the CDR3 is TGTGCCACCAGCATCATGATTACGGGAGACGGTACGCAGTATTTT. Amino acids: CATSIMITGDGTQYF.